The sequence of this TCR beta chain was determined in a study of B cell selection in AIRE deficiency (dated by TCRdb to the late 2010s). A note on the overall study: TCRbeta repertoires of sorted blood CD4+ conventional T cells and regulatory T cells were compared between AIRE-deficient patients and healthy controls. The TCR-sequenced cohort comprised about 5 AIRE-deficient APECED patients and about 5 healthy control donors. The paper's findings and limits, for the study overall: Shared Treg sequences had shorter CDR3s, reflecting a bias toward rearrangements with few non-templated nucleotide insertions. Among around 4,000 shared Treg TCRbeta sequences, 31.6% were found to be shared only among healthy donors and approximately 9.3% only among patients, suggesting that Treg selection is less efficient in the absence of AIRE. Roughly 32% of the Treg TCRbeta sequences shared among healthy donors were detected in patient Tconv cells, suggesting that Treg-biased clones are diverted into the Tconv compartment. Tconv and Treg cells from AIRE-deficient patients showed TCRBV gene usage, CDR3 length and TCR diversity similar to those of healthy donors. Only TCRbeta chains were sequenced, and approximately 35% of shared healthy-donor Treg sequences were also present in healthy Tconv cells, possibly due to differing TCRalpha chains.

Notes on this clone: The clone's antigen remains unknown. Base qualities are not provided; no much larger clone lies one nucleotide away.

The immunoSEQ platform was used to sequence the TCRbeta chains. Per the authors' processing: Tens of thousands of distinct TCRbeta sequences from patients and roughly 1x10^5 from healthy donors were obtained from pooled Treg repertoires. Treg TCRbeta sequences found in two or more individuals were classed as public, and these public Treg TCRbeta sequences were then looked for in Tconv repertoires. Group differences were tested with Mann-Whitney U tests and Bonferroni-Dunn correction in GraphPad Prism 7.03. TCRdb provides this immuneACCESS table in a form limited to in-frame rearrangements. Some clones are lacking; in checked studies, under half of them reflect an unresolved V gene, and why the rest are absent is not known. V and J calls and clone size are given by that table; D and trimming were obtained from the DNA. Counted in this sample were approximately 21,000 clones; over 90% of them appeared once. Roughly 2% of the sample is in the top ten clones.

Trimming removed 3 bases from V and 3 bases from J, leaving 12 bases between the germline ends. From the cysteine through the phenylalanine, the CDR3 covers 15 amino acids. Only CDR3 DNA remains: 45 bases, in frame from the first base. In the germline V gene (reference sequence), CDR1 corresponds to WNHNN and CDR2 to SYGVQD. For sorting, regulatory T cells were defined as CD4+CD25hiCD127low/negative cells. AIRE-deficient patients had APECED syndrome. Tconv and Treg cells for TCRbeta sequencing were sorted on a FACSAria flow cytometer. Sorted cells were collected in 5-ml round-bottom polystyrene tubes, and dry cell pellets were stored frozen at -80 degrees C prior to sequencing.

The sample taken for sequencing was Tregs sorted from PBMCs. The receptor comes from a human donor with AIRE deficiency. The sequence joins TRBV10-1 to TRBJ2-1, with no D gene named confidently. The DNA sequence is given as TGCGCCAGCAGTGATAATCAATTACTCTACAATGAGCAGTTCTTC. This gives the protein CASSDNQLLYNEQFF.